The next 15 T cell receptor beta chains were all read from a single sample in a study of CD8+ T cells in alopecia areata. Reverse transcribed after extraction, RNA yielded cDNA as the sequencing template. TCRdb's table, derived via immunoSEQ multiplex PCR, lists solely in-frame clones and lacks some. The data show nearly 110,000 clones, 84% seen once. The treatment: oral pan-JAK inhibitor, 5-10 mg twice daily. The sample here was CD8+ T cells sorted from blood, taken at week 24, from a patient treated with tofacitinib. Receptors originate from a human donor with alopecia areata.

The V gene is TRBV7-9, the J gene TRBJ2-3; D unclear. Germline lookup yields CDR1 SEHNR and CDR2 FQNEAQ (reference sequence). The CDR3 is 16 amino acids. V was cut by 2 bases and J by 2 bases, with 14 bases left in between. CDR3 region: CASSLYAAGDTDTQYF. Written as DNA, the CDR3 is TGTGCCAGCAGCTTATACGCGGCTGGGGACACAGATACGCAGTATTTT.

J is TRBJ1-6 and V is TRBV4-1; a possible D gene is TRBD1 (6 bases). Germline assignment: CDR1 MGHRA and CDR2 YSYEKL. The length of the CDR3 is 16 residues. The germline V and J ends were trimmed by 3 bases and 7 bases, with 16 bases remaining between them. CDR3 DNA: TGCGCCAGCAGCCATCGGCGGACAGCTGAAAATTCACCCCTCCACTTT. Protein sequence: CASSHRRTAENSPLHF.

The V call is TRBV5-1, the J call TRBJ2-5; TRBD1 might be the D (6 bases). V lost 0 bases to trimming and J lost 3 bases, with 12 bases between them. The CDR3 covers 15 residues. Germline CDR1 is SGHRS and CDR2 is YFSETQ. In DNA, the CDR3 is TGCGCCAGCAGCTTGGCCCCAGGGGCCAAAGAGACCCAGTACTTC. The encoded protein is CASSLAPGAKETQYF. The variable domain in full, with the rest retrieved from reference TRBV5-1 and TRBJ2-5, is KAGVTQTPRYLIKTRGQQVTLSCSPISGHRSVSWYQQTPGQGLQFLFEYFSETQRNKGNFPGRFSGRQFSNSRSEMNVSTLELGDSALYLCASSLAPGAKETQYFGPGTRLLVL.

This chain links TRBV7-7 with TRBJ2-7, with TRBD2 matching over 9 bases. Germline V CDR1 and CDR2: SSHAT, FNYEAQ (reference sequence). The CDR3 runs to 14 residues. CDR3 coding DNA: TGTGCTAGCGGGGGTGACAGGAAGCCCTACGAGCAGTACTTC. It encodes CASGGDRKPYEQYF.

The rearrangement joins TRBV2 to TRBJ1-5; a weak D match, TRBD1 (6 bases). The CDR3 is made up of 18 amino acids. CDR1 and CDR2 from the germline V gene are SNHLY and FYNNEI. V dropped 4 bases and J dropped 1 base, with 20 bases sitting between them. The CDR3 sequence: CASSGPPTGSTSNQPQHF. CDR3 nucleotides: TGTGCCAGCAGTGGGCCCCCCACAGGGAGCACAAGCAATCAGCCCCAGCATTTT.

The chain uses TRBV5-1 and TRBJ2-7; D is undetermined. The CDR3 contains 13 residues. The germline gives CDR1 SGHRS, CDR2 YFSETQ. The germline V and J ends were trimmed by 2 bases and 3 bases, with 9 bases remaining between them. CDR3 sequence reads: CASSFDVNYEQYF. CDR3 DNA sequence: TGCGCCAGCAGCTTCGATGTAAACTACGAGCAGTACTTC.

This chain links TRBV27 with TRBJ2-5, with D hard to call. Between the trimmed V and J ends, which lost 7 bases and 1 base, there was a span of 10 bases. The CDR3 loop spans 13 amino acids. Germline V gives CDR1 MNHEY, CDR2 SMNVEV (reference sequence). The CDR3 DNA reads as TGTGCCAGCATGCCACAGCTCCAAGAGACCCAGTACTTC. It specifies CASMPQLQETQYF.

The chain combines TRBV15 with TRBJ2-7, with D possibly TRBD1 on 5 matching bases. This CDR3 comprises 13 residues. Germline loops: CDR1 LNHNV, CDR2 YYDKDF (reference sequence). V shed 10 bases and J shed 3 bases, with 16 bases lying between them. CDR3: CAIGQGGIYEQYF. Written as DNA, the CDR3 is TGTGCCATTGGGCAGGGCGGAATCTACGAGCAGTACTTC. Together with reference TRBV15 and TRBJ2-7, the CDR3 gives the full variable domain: DAMVIQNPRYQVTQFGKPVTLSCSQTLNHNVMYWYQQKSSQAPKLLFHYYDKDFNNEADTPDNFQSRRPNTSFCFLDIRSPGLGDTAMYLCAIGQGGIYEQYFGPGTRLTVT.

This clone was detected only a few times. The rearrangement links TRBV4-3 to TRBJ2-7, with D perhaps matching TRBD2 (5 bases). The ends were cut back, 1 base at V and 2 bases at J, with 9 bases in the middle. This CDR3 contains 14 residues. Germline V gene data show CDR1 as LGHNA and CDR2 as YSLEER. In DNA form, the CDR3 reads TGCGCCAGCAGCCAAGGTAGAGGGCCCTACGAGCAGTACTTC. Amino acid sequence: CASSQGRGPYEQYF.

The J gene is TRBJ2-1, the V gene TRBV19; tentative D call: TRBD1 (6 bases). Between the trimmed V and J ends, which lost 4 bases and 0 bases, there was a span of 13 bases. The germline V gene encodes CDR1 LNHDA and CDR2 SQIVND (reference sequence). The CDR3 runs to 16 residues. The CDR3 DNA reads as TGTGCCAGTAGTAAGGGGGAGCCCAGCTCCTACAATGAGCAGTTCTTC. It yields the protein CASSKGEPSSYNEQFF.

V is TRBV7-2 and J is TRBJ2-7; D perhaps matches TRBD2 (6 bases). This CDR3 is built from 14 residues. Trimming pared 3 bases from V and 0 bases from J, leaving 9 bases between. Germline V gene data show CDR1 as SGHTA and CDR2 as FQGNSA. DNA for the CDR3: TGTGCCAGCAGCTTCGGGAGCCCCTCCTACGAGCAGTACTTC. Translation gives CASSFGSPSYEQYF.

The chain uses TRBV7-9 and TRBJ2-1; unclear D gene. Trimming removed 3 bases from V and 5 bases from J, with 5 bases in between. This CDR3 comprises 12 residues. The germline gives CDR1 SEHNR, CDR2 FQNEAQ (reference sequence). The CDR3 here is CASSLGDNEQFF. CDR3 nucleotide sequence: TGTGCCAGCAGCTTGGGTGACAATGAGCAGTTCTTC.

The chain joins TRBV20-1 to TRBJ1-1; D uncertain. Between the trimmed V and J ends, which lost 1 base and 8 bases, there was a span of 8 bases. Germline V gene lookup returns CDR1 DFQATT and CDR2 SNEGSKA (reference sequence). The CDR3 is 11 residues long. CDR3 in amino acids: CSARAKMEAFF. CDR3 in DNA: TGCAGTGCTAGAGCGAAAATGGAAGCTTTCTTT.

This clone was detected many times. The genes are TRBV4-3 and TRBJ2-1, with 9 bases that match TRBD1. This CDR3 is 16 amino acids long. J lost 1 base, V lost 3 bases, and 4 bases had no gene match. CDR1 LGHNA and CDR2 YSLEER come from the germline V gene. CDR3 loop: CASSQGDRGSYNEQFF. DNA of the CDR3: TGCGCCAGCAGCCAGGGCGACAGGGGGTCCTACAATGAGCAGTTCTTC.

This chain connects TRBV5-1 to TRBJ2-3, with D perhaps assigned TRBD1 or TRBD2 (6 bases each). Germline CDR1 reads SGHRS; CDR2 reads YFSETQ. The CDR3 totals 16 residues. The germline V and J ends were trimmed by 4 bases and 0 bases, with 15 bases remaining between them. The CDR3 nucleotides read TGCGCCAGCAGCCCGGGAAGGGGGGTTAGCACAGATACGCAGTATTTT. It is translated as CASSPGRGVSTDTQYF.